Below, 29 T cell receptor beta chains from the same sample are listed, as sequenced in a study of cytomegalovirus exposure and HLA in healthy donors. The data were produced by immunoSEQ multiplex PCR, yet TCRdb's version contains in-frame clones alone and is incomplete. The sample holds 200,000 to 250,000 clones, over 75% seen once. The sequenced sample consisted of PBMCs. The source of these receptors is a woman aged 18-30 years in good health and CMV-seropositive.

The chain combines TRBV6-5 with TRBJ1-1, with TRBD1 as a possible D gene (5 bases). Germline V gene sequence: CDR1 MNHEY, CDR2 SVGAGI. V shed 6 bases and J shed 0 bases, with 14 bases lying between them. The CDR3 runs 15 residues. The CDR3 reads CASSRGAWVNTEAFF. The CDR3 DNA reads TGTGCCAGCAGCCGCGGGGCCTGGGTGAACACTGAAGCTTTCTTT.

The DNA of the CDR3 is TGTGCCAGCAGTCAACAGGGAAATCAGCCCCAGCATTTT. Its protein is CASSQQGNQPQHF. The chain employs TRBV6-6 and TRBJ1-5, with D tentatively TRBD1 (6 bases). The V end was cut by 5 bases, the J end by 4 bases, with 9 bases between. The length of the CDR3 is 13 residues. Germline lookup yields CDR1 MNHNY and CDR2 SVGAGI (reference sequence).

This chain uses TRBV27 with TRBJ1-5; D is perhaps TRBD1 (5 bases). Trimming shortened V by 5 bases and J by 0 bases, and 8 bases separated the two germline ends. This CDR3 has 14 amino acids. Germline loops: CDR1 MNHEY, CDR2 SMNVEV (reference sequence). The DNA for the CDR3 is TGTGCCAGCAGTCCTGACAGTAGCAATCAGCCCCAGCATTTT. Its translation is CASSPDSSNQPQHF.

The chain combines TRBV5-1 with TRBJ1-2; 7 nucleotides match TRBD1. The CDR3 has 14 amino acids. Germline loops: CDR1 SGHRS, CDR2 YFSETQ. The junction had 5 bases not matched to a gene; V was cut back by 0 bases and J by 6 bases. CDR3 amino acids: CASSLGVQGDGYTF. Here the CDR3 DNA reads TGCGCCAGCAGCTTGGGGGTTCAGGGGGATGGCTACACCTTC.

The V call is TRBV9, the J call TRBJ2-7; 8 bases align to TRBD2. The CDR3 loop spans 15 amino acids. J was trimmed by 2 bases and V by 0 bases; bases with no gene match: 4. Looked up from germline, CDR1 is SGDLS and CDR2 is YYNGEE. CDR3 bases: TGTGCCAGCAGCGTAGAAAGCGGGGGACCCTACGAGCAGTACTTC. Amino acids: CASSVESGGPYEQYF. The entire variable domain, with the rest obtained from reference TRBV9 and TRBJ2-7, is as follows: DSGVTQTPKHLITATGQRVTLRCSPRSGDLSVYWYQQSLDQGLQFLIQYYNGEERAKGNILERFSAQQFPDLHSELNLSSLELGDSALYFCASSVESGGPYEQYFGPGTRLTVT.

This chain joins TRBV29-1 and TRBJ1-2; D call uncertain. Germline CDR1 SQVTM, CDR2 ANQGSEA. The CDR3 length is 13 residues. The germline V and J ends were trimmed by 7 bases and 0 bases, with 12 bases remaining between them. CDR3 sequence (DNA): TGCAGCGGAGCGGAGGGCCCTAACTATGGCTACACCTTC. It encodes CSGAEGPNYGYTF.

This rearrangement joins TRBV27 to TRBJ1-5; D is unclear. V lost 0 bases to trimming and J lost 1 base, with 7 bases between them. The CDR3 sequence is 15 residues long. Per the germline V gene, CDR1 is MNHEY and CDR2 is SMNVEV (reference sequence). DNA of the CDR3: TGTGCCAGCAGTTTATCGATCAGGAGCAATCAGCCCCAGCATTTT. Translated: CASSLSIRSNQPQHF.

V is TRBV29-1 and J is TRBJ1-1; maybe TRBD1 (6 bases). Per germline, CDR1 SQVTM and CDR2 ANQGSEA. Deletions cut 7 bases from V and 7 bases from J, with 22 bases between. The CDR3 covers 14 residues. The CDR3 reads CSAHGDRTPDEAFF. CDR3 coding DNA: TGCAGCGCTCATGGTGACAGGACCCCTGATGAAGCTTTCTTT. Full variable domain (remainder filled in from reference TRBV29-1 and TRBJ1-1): SAVISQKPSRDICQRGTSLTIQCQVDSQVTMMFWYRQQPGQSLTLIATANQGSEATYESGFVIDKFPISRPNLTFSTLTVSNMSPEDSSIYLCSAHGDRTPDEAFFGQGTRLTVV.

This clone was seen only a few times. In DNA form, the CDR3 reads TGTGCCATCAGCACCGGGACAGGGGGCTACACCTTC. Protein sequence: CAISTGTGGYTF. The chain uses TRBV10-3 and TRBJ1-2, with 9 positions matching TRBD1. The CDR3 length is 12 residues. Germline V lookup: CDR1 ENHRY, CDR2 SYGVKD. Germline trimming cut 6 bases from V and 8 bases from J; bases unmatched to any gene: 4.

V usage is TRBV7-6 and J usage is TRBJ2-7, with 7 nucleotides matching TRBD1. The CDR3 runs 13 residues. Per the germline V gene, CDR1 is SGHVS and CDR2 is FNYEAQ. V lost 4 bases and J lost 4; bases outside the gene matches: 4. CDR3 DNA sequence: TGTGCCAGCAGCTCAGGACAGGTTTACGAGCAGTACTTC. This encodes CASSSGQVYEQYF.

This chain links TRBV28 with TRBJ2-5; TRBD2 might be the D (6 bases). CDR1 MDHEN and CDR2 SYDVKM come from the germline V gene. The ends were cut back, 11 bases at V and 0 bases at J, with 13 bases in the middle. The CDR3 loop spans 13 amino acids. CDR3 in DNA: TGTGCCGTTGGCGGGACGTACCAAGAGACCCAGTACTTC. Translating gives CAVGGTYQETQYF.

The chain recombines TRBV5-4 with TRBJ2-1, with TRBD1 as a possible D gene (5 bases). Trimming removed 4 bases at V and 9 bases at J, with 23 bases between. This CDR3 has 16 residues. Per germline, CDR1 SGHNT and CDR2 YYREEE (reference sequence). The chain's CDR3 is CASSQQDPGWASEQFF. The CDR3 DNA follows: TGTGCCAGCAGCCAGCAGGACCCAGGGTGGGCCAGTGAGCAGTTCTTC. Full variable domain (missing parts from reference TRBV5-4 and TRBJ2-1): ETGVTQSPTHLIKTRGQQVTLRCSSQSGHNTVSWYQQALGQGPQFIFQYYREEENGRGNFPPRFSGLQFPNYSSELNVNALELDDSALYLCASSQQDPGWASEQFFGPGTRLTVL.

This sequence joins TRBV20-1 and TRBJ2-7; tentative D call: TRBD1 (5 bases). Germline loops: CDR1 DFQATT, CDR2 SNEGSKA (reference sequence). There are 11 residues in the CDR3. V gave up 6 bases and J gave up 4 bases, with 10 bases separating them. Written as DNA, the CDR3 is TGCAGTGCCACTACAGGTTACGAGCAGTACTTC. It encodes CSATTGYEQYF.

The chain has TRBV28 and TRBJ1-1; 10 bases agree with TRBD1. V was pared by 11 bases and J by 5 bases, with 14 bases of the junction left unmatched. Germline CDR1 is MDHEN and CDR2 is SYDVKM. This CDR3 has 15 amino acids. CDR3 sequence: CASNKGQGTFTEAFF. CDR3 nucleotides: TGTGCCTCTAACAAGGGACAGGGGACTTTTACTGAAGCTTTCTTT.

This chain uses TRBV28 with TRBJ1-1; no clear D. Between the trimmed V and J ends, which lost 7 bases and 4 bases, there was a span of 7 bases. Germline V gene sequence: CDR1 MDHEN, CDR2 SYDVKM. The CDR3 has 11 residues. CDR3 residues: CASKSVTEAFF. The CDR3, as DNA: TGTGCCAGCAAGAGTGTCACTGAAGCTTTCTTT.

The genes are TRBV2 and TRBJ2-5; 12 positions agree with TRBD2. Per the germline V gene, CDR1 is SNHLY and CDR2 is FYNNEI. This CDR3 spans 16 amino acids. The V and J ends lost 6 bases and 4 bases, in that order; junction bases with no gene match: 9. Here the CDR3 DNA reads TGTGCCAGCAGCGGCCAGACTAGCGGGAGAGTAGAGACCCAGTACTTC. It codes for CASSGQTSGRVETQYF. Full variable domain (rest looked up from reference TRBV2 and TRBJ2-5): EPEVTQTPSHQVTQMGQEVILRCVPISNHLYFYWYRQILGQKVEFLVSFYNNEISEKSEIFDDQFSVERPDGSNFTLKIRSTKLEDSAMYFCASSGQTSGRVETQYFGPGTRLLVL.

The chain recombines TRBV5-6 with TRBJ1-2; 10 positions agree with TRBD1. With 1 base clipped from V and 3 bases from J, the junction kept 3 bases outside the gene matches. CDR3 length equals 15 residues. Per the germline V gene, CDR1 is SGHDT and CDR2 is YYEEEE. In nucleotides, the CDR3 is TGTGCCAGCAGCTTGACCGGGACAGGGGACTATGGCTACACCTTC. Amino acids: CASSLTGTGDYGYTF.

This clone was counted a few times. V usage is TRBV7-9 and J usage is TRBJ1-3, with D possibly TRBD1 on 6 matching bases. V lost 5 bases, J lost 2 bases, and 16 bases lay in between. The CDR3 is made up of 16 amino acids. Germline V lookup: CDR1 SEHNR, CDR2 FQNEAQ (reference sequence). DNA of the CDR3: TGTGCCAGCAGCCCTCCGTCAGGGGAACCTGGAAACACCATATATTTT. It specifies CASSPPSGEPGNTIYF.

The CDR3 region has the DNA TGTGCCAGCAGTTTCCCCGGAGGAGGACTGTTCTTC. Protein product: CASSFPGGGLFF. The chain links TRBV27 to TRBJ2-1, with a possible D match to TRBD2 (5 bases). CDR1 and CDR2 from the germline V gene are MNHEY and SMNVEV (reference sequence). The CDR3 sequence is 12 residues long. V lost 3 bases, J lost 15 bases, and 15 bases lay in between.

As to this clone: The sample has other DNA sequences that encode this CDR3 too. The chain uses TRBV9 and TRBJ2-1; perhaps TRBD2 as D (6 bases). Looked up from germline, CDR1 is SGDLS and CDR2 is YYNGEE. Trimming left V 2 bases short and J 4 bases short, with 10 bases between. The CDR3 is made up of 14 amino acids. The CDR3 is CASSVGGAYNEQFF. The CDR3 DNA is TGTGCCAGCAGCGTGGGGGGAGCTTACAATGAGCAGTTCTTC.

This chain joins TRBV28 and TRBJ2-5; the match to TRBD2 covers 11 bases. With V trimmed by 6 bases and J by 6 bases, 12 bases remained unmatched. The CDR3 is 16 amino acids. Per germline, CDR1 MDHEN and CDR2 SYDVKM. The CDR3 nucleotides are TGTGCCAGCAGCCTGACTAGCGGGGCGGCCACGAAGACCCAGTACTTC. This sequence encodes CASSLTSGAATKTQYF.

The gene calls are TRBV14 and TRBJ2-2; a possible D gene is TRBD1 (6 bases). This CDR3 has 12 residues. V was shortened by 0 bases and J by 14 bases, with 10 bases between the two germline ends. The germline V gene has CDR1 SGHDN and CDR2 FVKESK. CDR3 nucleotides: TGTGCCAGCAGCCAAGAGCGACAGGAACTGTTTTTT. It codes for CASSQERQELFF.

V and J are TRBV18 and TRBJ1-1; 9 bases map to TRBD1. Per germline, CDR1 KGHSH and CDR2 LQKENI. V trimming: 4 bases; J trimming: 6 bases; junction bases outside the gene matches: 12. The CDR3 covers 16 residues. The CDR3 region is CASSRDRALMSAEAFF. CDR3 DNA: TGTGCCAGCTCACGGGACAGGGCTTTGATGAGCGCTGAAGCTTTCTTT.

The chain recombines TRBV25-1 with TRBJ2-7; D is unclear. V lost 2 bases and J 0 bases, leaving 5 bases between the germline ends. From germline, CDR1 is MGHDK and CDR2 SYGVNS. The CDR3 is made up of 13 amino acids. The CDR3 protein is CASSEVSSYEQYF. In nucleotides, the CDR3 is TGTGCCAGCAGTGAAGTGAGCTCCTACGAGCAGTACTTC.

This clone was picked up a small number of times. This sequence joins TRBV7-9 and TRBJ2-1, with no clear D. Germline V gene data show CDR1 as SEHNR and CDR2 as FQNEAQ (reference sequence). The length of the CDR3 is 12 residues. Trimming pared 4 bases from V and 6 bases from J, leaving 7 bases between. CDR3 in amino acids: CASSSLVNEQFF. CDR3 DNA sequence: TGTGCCAGCAGCTCCCTTGTCAATGAGCAGTTCTTC.

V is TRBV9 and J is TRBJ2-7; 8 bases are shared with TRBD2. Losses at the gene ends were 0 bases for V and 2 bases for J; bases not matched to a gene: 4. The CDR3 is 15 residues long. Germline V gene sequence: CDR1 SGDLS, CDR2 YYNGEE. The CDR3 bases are TGTGCCAGCAGCGTAGATACTAGCGGCCCCTACGAGCAGTACTTC. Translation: CASSVDTSGPYEQYF.

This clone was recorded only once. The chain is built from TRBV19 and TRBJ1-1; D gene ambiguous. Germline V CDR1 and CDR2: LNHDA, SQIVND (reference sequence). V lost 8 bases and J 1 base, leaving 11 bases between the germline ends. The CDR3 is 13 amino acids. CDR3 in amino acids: CASGRPANTEAFF. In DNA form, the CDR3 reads TGTGCCAGTGGGAGGCCCGCGAACACTGAAGCTTTCTTT.

The CDR3 region has the DNA TGCGCCAGCAGCCTAACGGTAGCCAAAAACATTCAGTACTTC. Amino acid sequence: CASSLTVAKNIQYF. J is TRBJ2-4 and V is TRBV5-1; D is unresolved. This CDR3 has 14 residues. CDR1 SGHRS and CDR2 YFSETQ come from the germline V gene. V was cut by 4 bases and J by 0 bases, with 8 bases left in between.

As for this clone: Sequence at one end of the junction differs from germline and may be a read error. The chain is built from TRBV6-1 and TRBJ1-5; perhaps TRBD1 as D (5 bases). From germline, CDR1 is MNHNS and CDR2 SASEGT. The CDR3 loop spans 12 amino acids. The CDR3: CASSLRHEKGYF. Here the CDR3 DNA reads TGTGCCAGCAGTCTACGACATGAAAAGGGGTATTTT.